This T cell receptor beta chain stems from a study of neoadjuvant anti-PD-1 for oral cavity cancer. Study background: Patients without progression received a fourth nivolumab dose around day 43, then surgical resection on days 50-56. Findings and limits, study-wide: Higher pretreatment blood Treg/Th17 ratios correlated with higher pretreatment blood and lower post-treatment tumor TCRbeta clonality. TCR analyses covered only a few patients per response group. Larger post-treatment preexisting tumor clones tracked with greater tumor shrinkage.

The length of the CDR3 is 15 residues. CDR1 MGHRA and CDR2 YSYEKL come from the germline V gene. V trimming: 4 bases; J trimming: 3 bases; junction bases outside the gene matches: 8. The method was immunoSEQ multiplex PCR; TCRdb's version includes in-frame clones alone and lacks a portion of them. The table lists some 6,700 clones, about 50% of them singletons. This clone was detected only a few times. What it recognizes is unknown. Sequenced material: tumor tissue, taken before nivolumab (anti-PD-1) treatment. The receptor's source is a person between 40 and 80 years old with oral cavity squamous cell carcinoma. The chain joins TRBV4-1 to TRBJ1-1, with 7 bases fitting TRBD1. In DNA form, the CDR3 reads TGCGCCAGCAGCCCAAAAGGGACAGATTACACTGAAGCTTTCTTT. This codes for CASSPKGTDYTEAFF.